These 9 T cell receptor beta chains share one sample of origin, sequenced in a study of CD8+ T cells in alopecia areata. Treatment defined: oral pan-JAK inhibitor, 5-10 mg twice daily. RNA extraction was followed by reverse transcription into cDNA, which acted as the sequencing template. Repertoires were generated with immunoSEQ multiplex PCR, while TCRdb's copy carries only in-frame clones and drops some. The sample carries roughly 150,000 clones, less than 70% recorded once. The sequenced sample was CD8+ T cells sorted from blood, obtained at week 4, from a patient treated with tofacitinib. The source is a human donor with alopecia areata.

The chain employs TRBV29-1 and TRBJ1-2; 8 nucleotides line up with TRBD1. The CDR3 runs 14 residues. J lost 7 bases, V lost 6 bases, and 13 bases had no gene match. Germline V gene sequence: CDR1 SQVTM, CDR2 ANQGSEA. The CDR3 loop reads CSVAKTGDYGGYTF. For the CDR3, the DNA is TGCAGCGTAGCCAAGACAGGGGATTATGGTGGCTACACCTTC.

This clone was seen a handful of times. The V gene is TRBV29-1, the J gene TRBJ2-1, with D perhaps TRBD1 or TRBD2 (7 bases each). The V end was cut by 0 bases, the J end by 2 bases, with 14 bases between. This CDR3 is 16 amino acids long. Germline V gene lookup returns CDR1 SQVTM and CDR2 ANQGSEA. The CDR3 reads CSVEDQGGDAYNEQFF. The CDR3, as DNA: TGCAGCGTTGAAGATCAGGGGGGGGACGCCTACAATGAGCAGTTCTTC.

CDR3 DNA: TGTGCCAGCAGGGGAGGGGACGAGCAGTACTTC. This encodes CASRGGDEQYF. The chain has TRBV6-5 and TRBJ2-7; 7 bases align to TRBD2. J was trimmed by 5 bases and V by 6 bases; bases with no gene match: 1. CDR1 is MNHEY and CDR2 is SVGAGI in the germline V gene. CDR3 length equals 11 residues.

This clone was observed a handful of times. V and J are TRBV29-1 and TRBJ2-1; D may be TRBD2 (5 bases). The CDR3 has 11 amino acids. Trimming cost V 2 bases and J 8 bases, with 7 bases left between them. From germline, CDR1 is SQVTM and CDR2 ANQGSEA. CDR3 coding DNA: TGCAGCGTTGAAAGTAGCGATGAGCAGTTCTTC. Translated: CSVESSDEQFF.

The chain carries TRBV6-5 and TRBJ2-7; 7 bases match TRBD1. In germline, CDR1 is MNHEY, CDR2 SVGAGI. The CDR3 covers 15 residues. The V gene end was trimmed by 0 bases and the J gene end by 2 bases; junction bases not matched to a gene: 4. The CDR3 DNA sequence: TGTGCCAGCAGTTACTCGACACAGGGGACCTACGAGCAGTACTTC. Translated, it gives CASSYSTQGTYEQYF.

CDR3 coding DNA: TGTGCCAGCTCACACAAGACCGGCGACGGGGAGCTGTTTTTT. Its protein product is CASSHKTGDGELFF. This chain connects TRBV18 to TRBJ2-2; D remains ambiguous. V lost 4 bases and J lost 7, with 13 bases in between. The CDR3 has 14 amino acids. Germline loops: CDR1 KGHSH, CDR2 LQKENI.

The genes are TRBV7-9 and TRBJ2-3; D possibly corresponds to TRBD1 (6 bases). Germline-derived CDR1 and CDR2 are SEHNR and FQNEAQ (reference sequence). Trimming took off 6 bases at V and 2 bases at J, with 18 bases between the two ends. There are 16 residues in the CDR3. The CDR3 spells CASSSSSGVPTDTQYF. The CDR3 DNA reads as TGTGCCAGCAGTTCCTCCTCAGGGGTGCCCACAGATACGCAGTATTTT.

J is TRBJ2-1 and V is TRBV15, with 8 bases lining up with TRBD2. The V gene's germline CDR1 is LNHNV and CDR2 YYDKDF (reference sequence). The V segment lost 6 bases and the J segment 6 bases; nucleotides outside the gene matches: 7. The CDR3 has 14 residues. The chain's CDR3 is CATSLRGAVNEQFF. In DNA form, the CDR3 reads TGTGCCACCAGTCTGCGGGGGGCCGTCAATGAGCAGTTCTTC.

The gene calls are TRBV6-6 and TRBJ1-1; perhaps TRBD1 as D (6 bases). Trimming took off 10 bases at V and 0 bases at J, with 18 bases between the two ends. The CDR3 runs to 15 residues. CDR1 and CDR2 from the germline V gene are MNHNY and SVGAGI (reference sequence). The CDR3, as DNA: TGTGCCACCCGAAGGCGGGACATTATGAACACTGAAGCTTTCTTT. It translates to CATRRRDIMNTEAFF.